The next 26 T cell receptor beta chains were all read from a single sample in a study of regulatory T cells in long-lasting Graves disease. Time point specified: newly diagnosed GD, antithyroid drugs for less than 3 months. The TCR library was prepared using RNA isolated from PBMCs. Sequencing libraries for TCR beta were prepared with iRepertoire HTBI primers and Arm-PCR of CDR3 regions. TCRdb processed the multiplex PCR reads anew with MiXCR; each CDR3 protein has one entry. Of around 330,000 distinct CDR3 sequences listed, approximately 20% are singletons. The starting material was peripheral blood mononuclear cells (PBMCs), obtained at new diagnosis, from a patient treated with antithyroid drugs. The receptors derive from a female donor with Graves disease.

This clonotype showed up just a few times. CDR3 amino acids: CASRGQASDTQYF. The CDR3 coding sequence is TGTGCCAGTAGAGGACAAGCGTCCGATACGCAGTATTTT. The V gene is TRBV19, the J gene TRBJ2-3, with D possibly matching TRBD1 (5 bases). CDR3 length: 13 residues. Germline CDR1 reads LNHDA; CDR2 reads SQIVND (reference sequence). V lost 6 bases, J lost 6 bases, and 13 bases lay in between.

This clonotype was observed a few times. The chain carries TRBV2 and TRBJ2-2, with 7 bases aligning to TRBD2. Germline CDR1 is SNHLY and CDR2 is FYNNEI. With V trimmed by 6 bases and J by 3 bases, 10 bases remained unmatched. The CDR3 length is 16 residues. The CDR3 here is CASSPRSSGHTGELFF. In nucleotides, the CDR3 is TGTGCCAGCAGCCCCCGGTCTAGCGGACACACCGGGGAGCTGTTTTTT.

Worth noting for this clonotype: A read error may be the cause here, since a much bigger clone is one base away. Here the CDR3 DNA reads TGCGCCAGCAGCTTCAGGGGTCGGCTAGCGGGAGTCAACACCAAATCCTACGAGCAGTACTTC. Amino acids: CASSFRGRLAGVNTKSYEQYF. This sequence joins TRBV5-1 and TRBJ2-7; 10 positions agree with TRBD2. The V gene end was trimmed by 2 bases and the J gene end by 1 base; junction bases not matched to a gene: 21. The germline gives CDR1 SGHRS, CDR2 YFSETQ. This CDR3 is built from 21 residues.

This clonotype occurred many times. The chain combines TRBV12-3 or TRBV12-4 with TRBJ1-2; no clear D gene. Trimming took off 5 bases at V and 4 bases at J, with 14 bases between the two ends. The length of the CDR3 is 14 residues. The CDR3, as DNA: TGTGCCAGCAGTCGGGTATCCCGGGGCTATGGCTACACCTTC. Protein product: CASSRVSRGYGYTF.

This clonotype has a count of ten or more. This rearrangement joins TRBV5-1 to TRBJ2-7; D remains ambiguous. The germline V gene encodes CDR1 SGHRS and CDR2 YFSETQ. The CDR3 covers 13 residues. V dropped 5 bases and J dropped 3 bases, with 12 bases sitting between them. CDR3 sequence (DNA): TGCGCCAGCAGTCGCCAAGCAAACTACGAGCAGTACTTC. It yields the protein CASSRQANYEQYF.

This clonotype was counted many times. The chain's CDR3 is CASTPRTARAKNIQYF. CDR3 sequence (DNA): TGTGCCAGCACACCGCGAACAGCTCGGGCCAAAAACATTCAGTACTTC. V usage is TRBV2 and J usage is TRBJ2-4; D is ambiguous. The V and J ends lost 7 bases and 1 base respectively, with 17 bases between them. Germline CDR1 is SNHLY and CDR2 is FYNNEI. There are 16 residues in the CDR3.

The rearrangement links TRBV9 to TRBJ2-7; 8 bases match TRBD2. V lost 0 bases to trimming and J lost 2 bases; unmatched junction nucleotides: 4. CDR3 length: 15 residues. Germline V gene lookup returns CDR1 SGDLS and CDR2 YYNGEE. The CDR3 nucleotides read TGTGCCAGCAGCGTAGATGGCGGGAGGACCTACGAGCAGTACTTC. Translation: CASSVDGGRTYEQYF.

This clonotype was picked up many times. The rearrangement joins TRBV12-5 to TRBJ2-5; D possibly corresponds to TRBD1 (6 bases). Germline CDR1 reads LGHNT; CDR2 reads FRNRAP. V lost 4 bases, J lost 2 bases, and 11 bases lay in between. The CDR3 loop spans 14 amino acids. CDR3 sequence (DNA): TGTGCTAGTGGTTCCCGACAGGATCAAGAGACCCAGTACTTC. This codes for CASGSRQDQETQYF.

This chain connects TRBV20-1 to TRBJ1-2, with 9 positions matching TRBD1. V lost 4 bases, J lost 8 bases, and 11 bases stayed unmatched. Germline assignment: CDR1 DFQATT and CDR2 SNEGSKA (reference sequence). The length of the CDR3 is 14 residues. CDR3 bases: TGCAGTGCTAATCCGGGACAGGGACGGTTCGGCTACACCTTC. The encoded protein is CSANPGQGRFGYTF.

The V and J genes are TRBV28 and TRBJ2-7, with 7 bases aligning to TRBD1. V was clipped by 3 bases and J by 0 bases; unmatched bases: 5. Germline assignment: CDR1 MDHEN and CDR2 SYDVKM. The CDR3 extends over 15 amino acids. CDR3 sequence: CASSFVGGPSYEQYF. In DNA form, the CDR3 reads TGTGCCAGCAGTTTTGTAGGGGGCCCCTCCTACGAGCAGTACTTC.

In this sample, this clonotype turned up a few times. The J gene is TRBJ1-2, the V gene TRBV5-6, with TRBD1 as a possible D gene (6 bases). V shed 0 bases and J shed 8 bases, with 11 bases lying between them. This CDR3 region has 13 residues. Germline CDR1 is SGHDT and CDR2 is YYEEEE. CDR3: CASSLGRGRGYTF. CDR3 nucleotides: TGTGCCAGCAGCTTGGGCAGGGGACGGGGCTACACCTTC.

This clonotype was recorded many times. The rearrangement joins TRBV3-1 to TRBJ1-2, with 8 bases identical to TRBD1. Germline lookup yields CDR1 LGHDT and CDR2 YNNKEL (reference sequence). The J segment lost 6 bases and the V segment lost 0 bases, leaving 6 bases of the junction unmatched. The CDR3 totals 15 residues. The CDR3 coding sequence is TGTGCCAGCAGCCAAGAGGGGCAGGGGGCGAATGGCTACACCTTC. Translated, it gives CASSQEGQGANGYTF.

V is TRBV12-3 or TRBV12-4 and J is TRBJ2-1, with D maybe TRBD2 (7 bases). Trimming took off 0 bases at V and 2 bases at J, with 14 bases between the two ends. The CDR3 runs 17 residues. CDR3 amino acids: CASSLAFAGDTYNEQFF. CDR3 bases: TGTGCCAGCAGTTTAGCGTTCGCGGGGGACACCTACAATGAGCAGTTCTTC.

About this clonotype itself: A much larger clone lies a single base off, so this may be a read error. The rearrangement joins TRBV12-3 or TRBV12-4 to TRBJ2-1; perhaps D is TRBD1 or TRBD2 (6 bases each). The CDR3 is made up of 12 amino acids. V gave up 6 bases and J gave up 10 bases, with 13 bases separating them. This CDR3 reads CASRRGGSEQFF. As DNA, the CDR3 is TGTGCCAGCAGGCGAGGGGGGTCCGAGCAGTTCTTC.

This clonotype was counted a few times. V and J are TRBV28 and TRBJ1-3; 7 bases match TRBD1. Germline V gives CDR1 MDHEN, CDR2 SYDVKM. V lost 6 bases to trimming and J lost 1 base; unmatched junction nucleotides: 3. This CDR3 contains 14 residues. CDR3 nucleotides: TGTGCCAGCAGCACAGGGGCTTCTGGAAACACCATATATTTT. Its translation is CASSTGASGNTIYF. The whole variable domain, remainder taken from reference TRBV28 and TRBJ1-3, is DVKVTQSSRYLVKRTGEKVFLECVQDMDHENMFWYRQDPGLGLRLIYFSYDVKMKEKGDIPEGYSVSREKKERFSLILESASTNQTSMYLCASSTGASGNTIYFGEGSWLTVV.

This clonotype was seen ten or more times. This chain uses TRBV9 with TRBJ2-1; no definite D call. This CDR3 has 13 residues. From germline, CDR1 is SGDLS and CDR2 YYNGEE. V was clipped by 0 bases and J by 8 bases, with 9 bases between them. CDR3 sequence: CASSVAQFDEQFF. In DNA form, the CDR3 reads TGTGCCAGCAGCGTAGCCCAATTCGATGAGCAGTTCTTC.

This clonotype appeared many times. The chain employs TRBV6-1 and TRBJ2-3, with 8 positions matching TRBD1. V gave up 10 bases and J gave up 5 bases; unmatched junction bases: 8. Germline V gives CDR1 MNHNS, CDR2 SASEGT. The CDR3 is made up of 13 amino acids. CDR3 DNA sequence: TGTGCCACCGGACAGGGAACGATAGATACGCAGTATTTT. Translation gives CATGQGTIDTQYF.

This clonotype was seen repeatedly, ten times or more. The chain has TRBV19 and TRBJ1-6; perhaps TRBD1 as D (5 bases). V lost 4 bases and J lost 10, with 14 bases in between. CDR3 length: 14 residues. Germline CDR1 is LNHDA and CDR2 is SQIVND (reference sequence). CDR3 protein: CASSSLGAGSPLHF. DNA of the CDR3: TGTGCCAGTAGTAGTCTCGGGGCAGGATCACCCCTCCACTTT.

This rearrangement joins TRBV10-3 to TRBJ1-1, with D possibly being TRBD1 (5 bases). The CDR3 is made up of 14 amino acids. Germline values: CDR1 ENHRY, CDR2 SYGVKD. V gave up 2 bases and J gave up 7 bases, with 14 bases separating them. The CDR3 nucleotides are TGTGCCATCAGTGAGGGACAAGGCGTGGATGAAGCTTTCTTT. This gives the protein CAISEGQGVDEAFF.

In this sample, this clonotype turned up many times. This chain joins TRBV27 and TRBJ2-7; 8 nucleotides align to TRBD2. CDR1 and CDR2 (germline): MNHEY, SMNVEV (reference sequence). The V segment lost 2 bases and the J segment 3 bases; nucleotides outside the gene matches: 9. This CDR3 has 16 amino acids. CDR3 sequence reads: CASSLEFPGLGYEQYF. The DNA of the CDR3 is TGTGCCAGCAGTTTAGAGTTTCCGGGACTAGGCTACGAGCAGTACTTC.

In regard to this clonotype: The junction and the germline gene differ at one end; a read error may be behind it. The chain is built from TRBV29-1 and TRBJ2-7, with D tentatively TRBD1 or TRBD2 (5 bases each). The CDR3 runs 13 residues. The germline V gene encodes CDR1 SQVTM and CDR2 ANQGSEA. The CDR3 nucleotides read TGCAGCGCTGAAGATCTCATGGGACGGGAGCAGTACTTC. Its protein is CSAEDLMGREQYF.

This clonotype was seen repeatedly, ten times or more. This chain uses TRBV9 with TRBJ2-3, with a tentative D call TRBD2 (5 bases). V lost 0 bases to trimming and J lost 2 bases, with 19 bases between them. Germline assignment: CDR1 SGDLS and CDR2 YYNGEE. The CDR3 sequence is 18 residues long. The DNA for the CDR3 is TGTGCCAGCAGCGTAGGCCCGGTGAGGGAATCCCCCACAGATACGCAGTATTTT. It yields the protein CASSVGPVRESPTDTQYF.

Remarks on this clonotype: A much larger clone differs from this one at a single base, so this may be a read error. The genes are TRBV9 and TRBJ2-7; D could derive from TRBD1 or TRBD2 (5 bases each). The CDR3 totals 15 residues. Trimming removed 0 bases at V and 5 bases at J, with 15 bases between. The germline CDR1 and CDR2 sequences are SGDLS and YYNGEE. CDR3: CASSVDRDAVDEQYF. CDR3 nucleotide sequence: TGTGCCAGCAGCGTAGATAGGGACGCGGTGGACGAGCAGTACTTC. The full variable domain, with the rest looked up from reference TRBV9 and TRBJ2-7, is DSGVTQTPKHLITATGQRVTLRCSPRSGDLSVYWYQQSLDQGLQFLIQYYNGEERAKGNILERFSAQQFPDLHSELNLSSLELGDSALYFCASSVDRDAVDEQYFGPGTRLTVT.

V usage is TRBV29-1 and J usage is TRBJ2-1; the D gene is possibly TRBD1 (5 bases). Trimming took 0 bases from V and 6 from J, leaving 15 bases between them. CDR1 and CDR2 (germline): SQVTM, ANQGSEA. This CDR3 has 15 amino acids. The CDR3, as DNA: TGCAGCGTTGAAGAGGGTTCTACTGGGGCCAATGAGCAGTTCTTC. Amino acids: CSVEEGSTGANEQFF.

This clonotype was seen more than once but under ten times. This rearrangement joins TRBV6-2 or TRBV6-3 to TRBJ2-1; the D call may be TRBD1 or TRBD2 (5 bases each). Germline V CDR1 and CDR2: MNHEY, SVGEGT. Trimming pared 7 bases from V and 7 bases from J, leaving 14 bases between. The CDR3 totals 13 residues. The CDR3 protein is CASKRGWGNEQFF. CDR3 sequence (DNA): TGTGCCAGCAAGAGGGGCTGGGGGAATGAGCAGTTCTTC.

In this sample, this clonotype turned up a few times. The V and J genes are TRBV5-1 and TRBJ2-3; no clear D. The V and J ends lost 1 base and 6 bases respectively, with 9 bases between them. The CDR3 covers 13 residues. Germline CDR1 and CDR2: SGHRS and YFSETQ. CDR3 DNA sequence: TGCGCCAGCAGCTTGCAACCCGCCGATACGCAGTATTTT. Its translation: CASSLQPADTQYF.